This passage covers 30 T cell receptor beta chains from one sample sequenced in a study of cytomegalovirus exposure and HLA in healthy donors. Amplification used 60 Vbeta primers and 13 Jbeta primers. Only in-frame clones appear in the TCRdb table, and some are missing; sequencing was by immunoSEQ multiplex PCR. The sample lists roughly 67,000 clones, less than 80% occurring once. The sample was PBMCs. The receptors were gathered from a man in his 60s in good health and CMV-seropositive.

The rearrangement uses TRBV7-2 and TRBJ2-7; 9 positions match TRBD2. The length of the CDR3 is 13 residues. The germline CDR1 and CDR2 sequences are SGHTA and FQGNSA. Trimming removed 11 bases from V and 4 bases from J; junction bases left unmatched: 9. CDR3 amino acids: CACSRREGYEQYF. The CDR3 DNA is TGTGCCTGCTCCCGGCGGGAGGGTTACGAGCAGTACTTC.

The V and J genes are TRBV9 and TRBJ2-5; TRBD1 matches at 9 bases. Germline V gives CDR1 SGDLS, CDR2 YYNGEE. The trim removed 3 bases at V and 5 bases at J, leaving 8 bases unmatched. The CDR3 sequence is 15 residues long. The CDR3, as DNA: TGTGCCAGCAGCGCACGGACAGGGGCCGGGGAGACCCAGTACTTC. Its translation: CASSARTGAGETQYF.

The V call is TRBV7-2, the J call TRBJ1-1; tentatively, D is TRBD1 (5 bases). The CDR3 covers 15 residues. Trimming removed 0 bases at V and 5 bases at J, with 13 bases between. Germline lookup yields CDR1 SGHTA and CDR2 FQGNSA. The CDR3 protein is CASSLAAGVRTEAFF. In nucleotides, the CDR3 is TGTGCCAGCAGCTTAGCAGCGGGGGTAAGGACTGAAGCTTTCTTT. Full variable domain (outside the CDR3, taken from reference TRBV7-2 and TRBJ1-1): GAGVSQSPSNKVTEKGKDVELRCDPISGHTALYWYRQSLGQGLEFLIYFQGNSAPDKSGLPSDRFSAERTGGSVSTLTIQRTQQEDSAVYLCASSLAAGVRTEAFFGQGTRLTVV.

The CDR3 DNA is TGCGCCAGCAGCTTGGCCTTCAATGAGCAGTTCTTC. It is translated as CASSLAFNEQFF. The V call is TRBV5-1, the J call TRBJ2-1; no clear D gene. Trimming cost V 0 bases and J 6 bases, with 4 bases left between them. Germline CDR1 reads SGHRS; CDR2 reads YFSETQ. The CDR3 is made up of 12 amino acids.

The genes are TRBV5-6 and TRBJ2-1; a possible D gene is TRBD1 (5 bases). With 4 bases removed from V and 4 bases from J, the gap between germline ends came to 9 bases. Germline V gene sequence: CDR1 SGHDT, CDR2 YYEEEE. The CDR3 covers 13 residues. This CDR3 reads CASSEQDYNEQFF. Here the CDR3 DNA reads TGTGCCAGCAGCGAACAGGATTACAATGAGCAGTTCTTC.

The chain couples TRBV7-9 to TRBJ1-6; unclear D gene. Trimming took 1 base from V and 6 from J, leaving 7 bases between them. CDR1 is SEHNR, CDR2 FQNEAQ, per germline (reference sequence). CDR3 length equals 14 residues. This CDR3 reads CASSLERGNSPLHF. The DNA of the CDR3 is TGTGCCAGCAGCTTAGAGCGGGGTAATTCACCCCTCCACTTT.

Only a few counts were recorded for this clone. The chain links TRBV16 to TRBJ1-1; the match to TRBD1 covers 9 bases. The CDR3 length is 17 residues. With 4 bases clipped from V and 1 base from J, the junction kept 10 bases outside the gene matches. Per germline, CDR1 KGHSY and CDR2 FQNENV. The CDR3 here is CASSRGTGNRRNTEAFF. CDR3 coding DNA: TGTGCCAGCAGCCGGGGGACAGGGAATAGGAGGAACACTGAAGCTTTCTTT.

The V gene is TRBV5-1, the J gene TRBJ1-1; 12 nucleotides match TRBD1. The junction had 7 bases not matched to a gene; V was cut back by 5 bases and J by 5 bases. Germline values: CDR1 SGHRS, CDR2 YFSETQ. This CDR3 spans 15 amino acids. This CDR3 is CASRGTGGAVTEAFF. DNA of the CDR3: TGCGCCAGCAGAGGGACAGGGGGCGCAGTTACTGAAGCTTTCTTT.

V is TRBV5-1 and J is TRBJ2-6; D not resolved. The germline gives CDR1 SGHRS, CDR2 YFSETQ. With 0 bases removed from V and 0 bases from J, the gap between germline ends came to 4 bases. CDR3 size: 15 residues. The CDR3 loop is CASSLVRSGANVLTF. CDR3 DNA sequence: TGCGCCAGCAGCTTGGTGCGCTCTGGGGCCAACGTCCTGACTTTC.

The CDR3 is CASSRGGMPDEQFF. The CDR3 DNA is TGCGCCAGCAGCAGGGGGGGAATGCCGGATGAGCAGTTCTTC. The J gene is TRBJ2-1, the V gene TRBV5-1, with D tentatively TRBD2 (7 bases). Trimming removed 4 bases from V and 8 bases from J, with 16 bases in between. The CDR3 is 14 residues long. From germline, CDR1 is SGHRS and CDR2 YFSETQ.

V and J are TRBV6-1 and TRBJ2-1, with D maybe TRBD2 (6 bases). Trimming took off 0 bases at V and 6 bases at J, with 15 bases between the two ends. This CDR3 is 16 amino acids long. Germline V gene sequence: CDR1 MNHNS, CDR2 SASEGT. The CDR3: CASSEAGQGGGNEQFF. In DNA, the CDR3 is TGTGCCAGCAGTGAAGCGGGGCAGGGAGGAGGCAATGAGCAGTTCTTC.

This chain links TRBV6-5 with TRBJ1-1; TRBD1 agrees at 9 bases. Germline loops: CDR1 MNHEY, CDR2 SVGAGI. Losses at the gene ends were 6 bases for V and 3 bases for J; bases not matched to a gene: 5. The CDR3 runs to 14 residues. Here the CDR3 reads CASRRTGEDTEAFF. The CDR3 DNA follows: TGTGCCAGCAGGCGGACAGGGGAGGACACTGAAGCTTTCTTT.

In its sample, this clone was seen a few times. The V call is TRBV19, the J call TRBJ1-5; 9 positions agree with TRBD1. The germline CDR1 and CDR2 sequences are LNHDA and SQIVND (reference sequence). The junction had 10 bases not matched to a gene; V was cut back by 8 bases and J by 5 bases. The length of the CDR3 is 15 residues. In DNA, the CDR3 is TGTGCCAGTGGCTACAGGGGGCTGGGCGATCAGCCCCAGCATTTT. Translation: CASGYRGLGDQPQHF.

The CDR3 DNA is TGTGCCAGCAGTGCCACAGCAGGGGACCACAATGAGCAGTTCTTC. Encoded protein: CASSATAGDHNEQFF. The J gene is TRBJ2-1, the V gene TRBV6-4; perhaps TRBD1 as D (6 bases). In germline, CDR1 is MRHNA, CDR2 SNTAGT. Trimming pared 4 bases from V and 5 bases from J, leaving 15 bases between. This CDR3 spans 15 amino acids.

V gene TRBV5-1 combines with J gene TRBJ2-7, with 8 bases that match TRBD2. Germline CDR1 is SGHRS and CDR2 is YFSETQ. CDR3 length: 15 residues. Losses at the gene ends were 0 bases for V and 0 bases for J; bases not matched to a gene: 2. CDR3 sequence (DNA): TGCGCCAGCAGCTTGGTTGCGGGGGGCTCCTACGAGCAGTACTTC. It codes for CASSLVAGGSYEQYF.

The rearrangement uses TRBV11-3 and TRBJ2-1, with 13 bases lining up with TRBD2. The J segment lost 0 bases and the V segment lost 4 bases, leaving 12 bases of the junction unmatched. Germline loops: CDR1 SGHNT, CDR2 YENEEA. This CDR3 comprises 20 residues. This chain's CDR3 is CASSSREGTSGKSSYNEQFF. The CDR3 nucleotides are TGTGCCAGCAGCTCCAGGGAAGGGACTAGCGGGAAGAGCTCCTACAATGAGCAGTTCTTC.

V and J are TRBV6-6 and TRBJ2-5; D is unresolved. CDR3 length: 11 residues. V was clipped by 5 bases and J by 5 bases, with 6 bases between them. The V gene's germline CDR1 is MNHNY and CDR2 SVGAGI (reference sequence). CDR3 sequence (DNA): TGTGCCAGCAGTCAGTGGGAGACCCAGTACTTC. This gives the protein CASSQWETQYF.

The J gene is TRBJ2-5, the V gene TRBV7-8, with D maybe TRBD1 (5 bases). This CDR3 is 15 amino acids long. V lost 5 bases to trimming and J lost 6 bases, with 19 bases between them. Germline lookup yields CDR1 SGHVS and CDR2 FQNEAQ. CDR3 residues: CASSPTQDTAQTQYF. CDR3 in DNA: TGTGCCAGCAGCCCGACTCAGGACACGGCCCAGACCCAGTACTTC.

The chain couples TRBV5-1 to TRBJ2-3; possible D gene TRBD2, 5 bases. There are 14 residues in the CDR3. V lost 5 bases, J lost 0 bases, and 10 bases lay in between. CDR1 is SGHRS and CDR2 is YFSETQ in the germline V gene. The CDR3 sequence: CASSEGPSTDTQYF. The CDR3 region has the DNA TGCGCCAGCAGTGAGGGCCCTAGCACAGATACGCAGTATTTT.

In this sample, this clone turned up a few times. The chain uses TRBV27 and TRBJ2-2, with 7 bases aligning to TRBD1. The V segment lost 4 bases and the J segment 8 bases; nucleotides outside the gene matches: 10. The CDR3 contains 15 residues. Germline CDR1 MNHEY, CDR2 SMNVEV (reference sequence). Here the CDR3 DNA reads TGTGCCAGCAGTTCCCCACAGGGGTCGGGAGGGGAGCTGTTTTTT. It codes for CASSSPQGSGGELFF.

J is TRBJ1-1 and V is TRBV6-5, with D perhaps matching TRBD1 (5 bases). The V gene's germline CDR1 is MNHEY and CDR2 SVGAGI. This CDR3 contains 14 residues. V was trimmed by 7 bases and J by 6 bases, leaving 18 bases between them. CDR3 protein: CASMKRTPRAEAFF. DNA of the CDR3: TGTGCCAGCATGAAGAGGACACCCCGGGCTGAAGCTTTCTTT.

The sample holds a few counts of this clone. The chain links TRBV11-3 to TRBJ2-7; D possibly corresponds to TRBD2 (6 bases). Trimming removed 5 bases from V and 3 bases from J, with 17 bases in between. The germline CDR1 and CDR2 sequences are SGHNT and YENEEA. This CDR3 comprises 15 residues. CDR3 sequence: CASSPQWGGHYEQYF. The CDR3 nucleotides read TGTGCCAGCAGCCCACAATGGGGAGGTCACTACGAGCAGTACTTC. The variable domain in full, completed from reference TRBV11-3 and TRBJ2-7, reads EAGVVQSPRYKIIEKKQPVAFWCNPISGHNTLYWYLQNLGQGPELLIRYENEEAVDDSQLPKDRFSAERLKGVDSTLKIQPAELGDSAVYLCASSPQWGGHYEQYFGPGTRLTVT.

This clone was recorded a few times. The J gene is TRBJ2-1, the V gene TRBV5-1, with 9 bases fitting TRBD2. CDR1 SGHRS and CDR2 YFSETQ come from the germline V gene. The V segment lost 8 bases and the J segment 8 bases; nucleotides outside the gene matches: 8. This CDR3 spans 13 amino acids. The CDR3 nucleotides read TGCGCCAGTTCGCGGGGGGGCGTCGATGAGCAGTTCTTC. It is translated as CASSRGGVDEQFF. Looking up the rest from reference TRBV5-1 and TRBJ2-1 gives the full variable domain: KAGVTQTPRYLIKTRGQQVTLSCSPISGHRSVSWYQQTPGQGLQFLFEYFSETQRNKGNFPGRFSGRQFSNSRSEMNVSTLELGDSALYLCASSRGGVDEQFFGPGTRLTVL.

J is TRBJ2-2 and V is TRBV5-1; D call uncertain. There are 16 residues in the CDR3. V lost 0 bases, J lost 0 bases, and 9 bases lay in between. Germline loops: CDR1 SGHRS, CDR2 YFSETQ. In nucleotides, the CDR3 is TGCGCCAGCAGCTTGGGAGGAGCCGCGAACACCGGGGAGCTGTTTTTT. Encoded protein: CASSLGGAANTGELFF.

The genes are TRBV25-1 and TRBJ1-1; the match to TRBD1 covers 11 bases. The length of the CDR3 is 15 residues. Looked up from germline, CDR1 is MGHDK and CDR2 is SYGVNS. Trimming cost V 2 bases and J 3 bases; bases outside gene matches: 2. The CDR3 bases are TGTGCCAGCAGTGAACGGACAGGGGGCGACACTGAAGCTTTCTTT. It specifies CASSERTGGDTEAFF.

The V and J genes are TRBV7-9 and TRBJ1-6, with 8 bases aligning to TRBD1. With V trimmed by 5 bases and J by 7 bases, 4 bases remained unmatched. This CDR3 is 14 amino acids long. CDR1 is SEHNR, CDR2 FQNEAQ, per germline (reference sequence). The CDR3 bases are TGTGCCAGCAGCCCCCGACAGGGGAATTCACCCCTCCACTTT. It encodes CASSPRQGNSPLHF.

The V gene is TRBV7-9, the J gene TRBJ2-2, with 8 bases that match TRBD2. This CDR3 spans 15 amino acids. Germline CDR1 is SEHNR and CDR2 is FQNEAQ (reference sequence). V lost 3 bases and J lost 4; bases outside the gene matches: 4. The chain's CDR3 is CASSLAGGITGELFF. CDR3 DNA: TGTGCCAGCAGCTTGGCGGGGGGAATCACCGGGGAGCTGTTTTTT.

The V call is TRBV25-1, the J call TRBJ1-6; TRBD1 is a possible D gene (6 bases). The CDR3 totals 13 residues. Germline assignment: CDR1 MGHDK and CDR2 SYGVNS. The V end was cut by 3 bases, the J end by 10 bases, with 10 bases between. The CDR3 DNA reads TGTGCCAGCAGTGACCAGGGACACTCACCCCTCCACTTT. Translation gives CASSDQGHSPLHF.

V gene TRBV7-6 combines with J gene TRBJ1-1, with TRBD1 matching 8 bases. There are 14 residues in the CDR3. CDR1 is SGHVS, CDR2 FNYEAQ, per germline. With V trimmed by 3 bases and J by 2 bases, 2 bases remained unmatched. In DNA, the CDR3 is TGTGCCAGCAGCTTCGGACAGGGAAACACTGAAGCTTTCTTT. The encoded protein is CASSFGQGNTEAFF.

V and J are TRBV6-1 and TRBJ2-1; tentative D call: TRBD2 (5 bases). V shed 2 bases and J shed 0 bases, with 11 bases lying between them. The length of the CDR3 is 16 residues. CDR1 is MNHNS and CDR2 is SASEGT in the germline V gene. DNA of the CDR3: TGTGCCAGCAGTGAAAGGACGGGGAGCTCCTACAATGAGCAGTTCTTC. The encoded protein is CASSERTGSSYNEQFF.